One sample yielded the 3 T cell receptor beta chains listed below, sequenced in a study of blood T cell repertoires in COVID-19. Assay used: immunoSEQ multiplex PCR; TCRdb lists only in-frame clones, some missing. The sample holds some 140,000 clones, almost 85% seen once. Material for sequencing was PBMCs or T cells enriched from blood (not recorded which). The receptors come from a middle-aged man with acute COVID-19.

The chain uses TRBV27 and TRBJ2-1, with 7 bases aligning to TRBD2. Germline CDR1 MNHEY, CDR2 SMNVEV (reference sequence). This CDR3 region has 15 residues. The V and J ends lost 1 base and 4 bases, in that order; junction bases with no gene match: 4. CDR3 in DNA: TGTGCCAGCAGTTTATATAGCGGGTCTTACAATGAGCAGTTCTTC. Translating gives CASSLYSGSYNEQFF.

This chain uses TRBV4-1 with TRBJ2-7, with 7 bases fitting TRBD1. The germline V gene has CDR1 MGHRA and CDR2 YSYEKL. The V and J ends lost 4 bases and 2 bases, in that order; junction bases with no gene match: 5. The CDR3 sequence is 14 residues long. This CDR3 reads CASSLRDRPYEQYF. The CDR3 coding sequence is TGCGCCAGCAGCCTCCGGGACAGACCCTACGAGCAGTACTTC.

V is TRBV11-2 and J is TRBJ1-1; D gene ambiguous. V lost 5 bases to trimming and J lost 4 bases, with 5 bases between them. Looked up from germline, CDR1 is SGHAT and CDR2 is FQNNGV. CDR3 length: 11 residues. The CDR3 coding sequence is TGTGCCAGCAGCCTGAGCACTGAAGCTTTCTTT. Its protein is CASSLSTEAFF.